This T cell receptor (beta chain) was sequenced during a study of cytomegalovirus exposure and HLA in healthy donors. J lost 2 bases, V lost 4 bases, and 10 bases had no gene match. Per germline, CDR1 SGDLS and CDR2 YYNGEE. CDR3 size: 16 residues. Use of 60 Vbeta and 13 Jbeta primers characterized the PCR. Assay used: immunoSEQ multiplex PCR; TCRdb lists only in-frame clones, some missing. The table has 250,000 to 350,000 clones, approximately 90% seen once. The receptor's source is a man in his forties or fifties in good health and CMV-seropositive. V usage is TRBV9 and J usage is TRBJ2-7, with 9 positions matching TRBD1. The sample comprised PBMCs. The CDR3 nucleotides read TGTGCCAGCAGCTCTAGTGGGGACAGGGTTCCCTACGAGCAGTACTTC. Translated: CASSSSGDRVPYEQYF. Complete variable domain (other parts from reference TRBV9 and TRBJ2-7): DSGVTQTPKHLITATGQRVTLRCSPRSGDLSVYWYQQSLDQGLQFLIQYYNGEERAKGNILERFSAQQFPDLHSELNLSSLELGDSALYFCASSSSGDRVPYEQYFGPGTRLTVT.